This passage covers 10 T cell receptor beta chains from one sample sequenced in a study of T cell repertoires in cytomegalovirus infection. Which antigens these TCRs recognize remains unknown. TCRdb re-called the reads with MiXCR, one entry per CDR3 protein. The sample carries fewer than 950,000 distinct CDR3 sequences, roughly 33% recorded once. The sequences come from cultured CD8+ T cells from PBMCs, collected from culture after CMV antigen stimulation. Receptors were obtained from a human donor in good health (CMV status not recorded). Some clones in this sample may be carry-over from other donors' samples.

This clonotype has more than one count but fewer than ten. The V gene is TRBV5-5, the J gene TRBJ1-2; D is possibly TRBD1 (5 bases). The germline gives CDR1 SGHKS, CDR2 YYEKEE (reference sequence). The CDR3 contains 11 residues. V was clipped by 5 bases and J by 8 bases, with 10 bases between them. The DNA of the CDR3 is TGTGCCAGCAGTGGGGCGGAAGGCTACACCTTC. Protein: CASSGAEGYTF.

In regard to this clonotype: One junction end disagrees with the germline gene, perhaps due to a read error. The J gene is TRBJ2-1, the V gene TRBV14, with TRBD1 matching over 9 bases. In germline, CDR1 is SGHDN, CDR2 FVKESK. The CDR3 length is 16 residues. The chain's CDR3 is CASSQPGQGSYNVQFF. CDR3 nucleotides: TGTGCCAGCAGCCAACCGGGACAGGGTTCCTACAATGTGCAGTTCTTC.

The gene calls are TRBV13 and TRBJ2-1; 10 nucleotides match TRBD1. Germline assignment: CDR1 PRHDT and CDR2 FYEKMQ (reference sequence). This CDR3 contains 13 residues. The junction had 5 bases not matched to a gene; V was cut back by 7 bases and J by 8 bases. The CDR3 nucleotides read TGTGCCAGCACCCTGACAGGGGGCGATGAGCAGTTCTTC. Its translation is CASTLTGGDEQFF.

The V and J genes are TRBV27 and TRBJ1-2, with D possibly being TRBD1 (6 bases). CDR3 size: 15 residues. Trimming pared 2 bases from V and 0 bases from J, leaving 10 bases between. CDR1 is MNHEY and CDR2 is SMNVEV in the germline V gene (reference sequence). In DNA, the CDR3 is TGTGCCAGCAGTTTAAGGGGACAACCTAACTATGGCTACACCTTC. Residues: CASSLRGQPNYGYTF.

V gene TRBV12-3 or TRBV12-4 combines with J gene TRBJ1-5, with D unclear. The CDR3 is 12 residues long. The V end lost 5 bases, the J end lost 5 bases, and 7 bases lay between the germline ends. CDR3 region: CASSQFHQPQHF. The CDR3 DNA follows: TGTGCCAGCAGTCAGTTTCATCAGCCCCAGCATTTT.

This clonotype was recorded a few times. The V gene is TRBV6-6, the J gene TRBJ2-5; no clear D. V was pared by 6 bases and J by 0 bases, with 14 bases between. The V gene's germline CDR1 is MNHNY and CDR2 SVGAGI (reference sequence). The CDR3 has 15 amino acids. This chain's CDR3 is CASRGFTGNQETQYF. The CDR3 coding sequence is TGTGCCAGCAGGGGATTCACTGGAAACCAAGAGACCCAGTACTTC.

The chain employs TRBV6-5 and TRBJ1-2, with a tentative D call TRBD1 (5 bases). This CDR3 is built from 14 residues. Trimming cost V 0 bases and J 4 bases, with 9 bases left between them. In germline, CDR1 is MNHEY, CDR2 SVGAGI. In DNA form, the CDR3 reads TGTGCCAGCAGTTACTCGGGACGCTCCTATGGCTACACCTTC. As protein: CASSYSGRSYGYTF.

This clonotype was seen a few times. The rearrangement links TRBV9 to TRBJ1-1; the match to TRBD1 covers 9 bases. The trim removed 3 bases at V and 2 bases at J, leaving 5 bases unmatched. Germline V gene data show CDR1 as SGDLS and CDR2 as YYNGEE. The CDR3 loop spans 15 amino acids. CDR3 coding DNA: TGTGCCAGCAGCGAGGGACAGGGTTATAACACTGAAGCTTTCTTT. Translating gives CASSEGQGYNTEAFF.

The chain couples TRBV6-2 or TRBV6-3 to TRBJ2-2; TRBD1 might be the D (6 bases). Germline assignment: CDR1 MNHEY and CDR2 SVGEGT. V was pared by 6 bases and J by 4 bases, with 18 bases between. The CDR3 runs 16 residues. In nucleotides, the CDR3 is TGTGCCAGCAGCCCCTTGGGGGCGACGAGCACCGGGGAGCTGTTTTTT. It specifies CASSPLGATSTGELFF.

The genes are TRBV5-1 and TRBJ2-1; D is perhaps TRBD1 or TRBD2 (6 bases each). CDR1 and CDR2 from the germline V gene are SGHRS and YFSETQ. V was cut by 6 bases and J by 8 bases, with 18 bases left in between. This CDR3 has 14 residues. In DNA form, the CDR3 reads TGCGCCAGCAACACGGGGGCAGGTGAGGATGAGCAGTTCTTC. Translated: CASNTGAGEDEQFF. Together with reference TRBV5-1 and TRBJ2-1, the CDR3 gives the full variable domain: KAGVTQTPRYLIKTRGQQVTLSCSPISGHRSVSWYQQTPGQGLQFLFEYFSETQRNKGNFPGRFSGRQFSNSRSEMNVSTLELGDSALYLCASNTGAGEDEQFFGPGTRLTVL.